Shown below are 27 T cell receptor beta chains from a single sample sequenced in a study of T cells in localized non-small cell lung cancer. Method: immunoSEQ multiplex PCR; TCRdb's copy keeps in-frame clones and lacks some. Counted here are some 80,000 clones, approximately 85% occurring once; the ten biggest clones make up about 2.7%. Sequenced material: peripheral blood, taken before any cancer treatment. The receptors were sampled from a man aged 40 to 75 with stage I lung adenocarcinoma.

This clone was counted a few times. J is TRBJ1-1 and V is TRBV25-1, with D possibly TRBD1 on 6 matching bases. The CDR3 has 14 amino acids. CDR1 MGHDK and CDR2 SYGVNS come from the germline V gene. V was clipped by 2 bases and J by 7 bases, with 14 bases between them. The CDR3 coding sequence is TGTGCCAGCAGTGAACCCGACAGGCTTGATGAAGCTTTCTTT. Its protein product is CASSEPDRLDEAFF.

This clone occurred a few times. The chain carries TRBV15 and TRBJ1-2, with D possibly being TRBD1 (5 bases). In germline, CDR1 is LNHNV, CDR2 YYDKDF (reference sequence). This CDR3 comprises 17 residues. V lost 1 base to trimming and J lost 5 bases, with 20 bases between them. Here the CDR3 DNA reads TGTGCCACCAGCAGAGGTGGAGGGGAGGACGGGTTATATGGCTACACCTTC. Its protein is CATSRGGGEDGLYGYTF.

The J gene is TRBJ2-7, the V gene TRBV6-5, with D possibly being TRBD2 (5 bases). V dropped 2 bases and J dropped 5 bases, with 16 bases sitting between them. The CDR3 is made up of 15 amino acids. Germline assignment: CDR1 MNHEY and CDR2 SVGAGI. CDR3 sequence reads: CASSYGVVGADEQYF. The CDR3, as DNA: TGTGCCAGCAGTTACGGGGTGGTGGGAGCCGACGAGCAGTACTTC.

In nucleotides, the CDR3 is TGTGCCAGTCTTGGACGGGCTTCCCAGGGGGGAAACACCATATATTTT. Protein: CASLGRASQGGNTIYF. The chain links TRBV19 to TRBJ1-3; TRBD1 might be the D (6 bases). CDR1 is LNHDA and CDR2 is SQIVND in the germline V gene (reference sequence). The CDR3 is 16 amino acids. V shed 8 bases and J shed 4 bases, with 21 bases lying between them.

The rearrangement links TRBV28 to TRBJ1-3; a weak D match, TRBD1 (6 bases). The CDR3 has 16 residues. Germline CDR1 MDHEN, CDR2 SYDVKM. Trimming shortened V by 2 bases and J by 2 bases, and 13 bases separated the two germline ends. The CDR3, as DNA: TGTGCCAGCAGTTTACGCGCAGGGGCGGCTGGAAACACCATATATTTT. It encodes CASSLRAGAAGNTIYF.

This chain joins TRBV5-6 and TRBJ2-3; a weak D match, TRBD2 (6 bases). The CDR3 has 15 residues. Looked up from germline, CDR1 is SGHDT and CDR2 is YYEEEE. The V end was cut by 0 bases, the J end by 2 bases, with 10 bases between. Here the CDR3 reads CASSLEGGATDTQYF. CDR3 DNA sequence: TGTGCCAGCAGCTTGGAAGGAGGGGCCACAGATACGCAGTATTTT.

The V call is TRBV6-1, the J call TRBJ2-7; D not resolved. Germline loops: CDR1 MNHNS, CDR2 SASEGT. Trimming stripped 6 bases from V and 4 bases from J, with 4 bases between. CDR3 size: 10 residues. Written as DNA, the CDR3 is TGTGCCAGCAGGGAATACGAGCAGTACTTC. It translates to CASREYEQYF.

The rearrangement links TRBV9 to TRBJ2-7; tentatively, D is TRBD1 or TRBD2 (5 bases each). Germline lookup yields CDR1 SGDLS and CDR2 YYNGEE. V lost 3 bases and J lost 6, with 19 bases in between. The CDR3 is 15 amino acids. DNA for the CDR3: TGTGCCAGCAGCGCTAGGGACGTCCCCGGACTCGAGCAGTACTTC. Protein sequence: CASSARDVPGLEQYF.

The CDR3 coding sequence is TGTGCCAGCAGCCCTGGGGGGCTCGACAATCAGCCCCAGCATTTT. Translating it yields CASSPGGLDNQPQHF. The chain links TRBV7-2 to TRBJ1-5; tentative D call: TRBD1 (6 bases). The germline V gene has CDR1 SGHTA and CDR2 FQGNSA. V gave up 5 bases and J gave up 3 bases, with 14 bases separating them. CDR3 length: 15 amino acids.

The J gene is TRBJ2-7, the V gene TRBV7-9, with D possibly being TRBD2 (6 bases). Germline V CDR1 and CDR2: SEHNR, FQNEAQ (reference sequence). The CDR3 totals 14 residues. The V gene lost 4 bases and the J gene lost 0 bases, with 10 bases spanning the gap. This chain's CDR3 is CASSYLANSYEQYF. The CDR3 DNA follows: TGTGCCAGCAGCTACCTAGCGAACTCCTACGAGCAGTACTTC.

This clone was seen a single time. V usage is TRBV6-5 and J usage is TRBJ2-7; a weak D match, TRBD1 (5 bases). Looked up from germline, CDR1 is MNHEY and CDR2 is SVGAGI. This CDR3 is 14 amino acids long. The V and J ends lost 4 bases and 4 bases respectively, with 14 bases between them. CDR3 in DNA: TGTGCCAGCAGTTCCGCCTCCAGGGTGTACGAGCAGTACTTC. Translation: CASSSASRVYEQYF.

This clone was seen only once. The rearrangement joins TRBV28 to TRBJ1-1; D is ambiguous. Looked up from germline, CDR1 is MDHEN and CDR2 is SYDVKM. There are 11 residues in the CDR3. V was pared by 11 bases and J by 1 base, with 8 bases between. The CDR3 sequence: CACWENTEAFF. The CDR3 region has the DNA TGTGCCTGTTGGGAGAACACTGAAGCTTTCTTT.

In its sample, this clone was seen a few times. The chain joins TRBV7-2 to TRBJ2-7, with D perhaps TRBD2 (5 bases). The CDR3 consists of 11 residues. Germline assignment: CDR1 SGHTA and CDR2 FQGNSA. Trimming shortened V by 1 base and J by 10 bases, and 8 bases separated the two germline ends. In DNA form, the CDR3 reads TGTGCCAGCAGCTTAGGCCCGGGACAGTACTTC. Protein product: CASSLGPGQYF. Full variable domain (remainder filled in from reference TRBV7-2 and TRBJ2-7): GAGVSQSPSNKVTEKGKDVELRCDPISGHTALYWYRQSLGQGLEFLIYFQGNSAPDKSGLPSDRFSAERTGGSVSTLTIQRTQQEDSAVYLCASSLGPGQYFGPGTRLTVT.

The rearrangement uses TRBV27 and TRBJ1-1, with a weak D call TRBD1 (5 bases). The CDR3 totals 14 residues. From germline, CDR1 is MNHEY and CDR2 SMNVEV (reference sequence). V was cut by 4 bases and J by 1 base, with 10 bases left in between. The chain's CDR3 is CASSYRTGNTEAFF. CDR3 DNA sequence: TGTGCCAGCAGTTACAGGACGGGGAACACTGAAGCTTTCTTT.

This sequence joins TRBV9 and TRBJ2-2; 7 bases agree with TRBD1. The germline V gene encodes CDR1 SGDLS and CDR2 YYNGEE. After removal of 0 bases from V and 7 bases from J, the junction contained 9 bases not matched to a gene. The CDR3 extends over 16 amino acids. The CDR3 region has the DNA TGTGCCAGCAGCGTAGACGTTAGGGGGCACGGCGGGGAGCTGTTTTTT. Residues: CASSVDVRGHGGELFF.

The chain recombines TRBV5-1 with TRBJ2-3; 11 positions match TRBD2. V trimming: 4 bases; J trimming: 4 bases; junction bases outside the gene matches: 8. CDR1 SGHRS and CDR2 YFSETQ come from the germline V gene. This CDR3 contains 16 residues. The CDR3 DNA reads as TGCGCCAGCAGCCCCATAGCGGGAGGGTTCGCAGATACGCAGTATTTT. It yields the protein CASSPIAGGFADTQYF.

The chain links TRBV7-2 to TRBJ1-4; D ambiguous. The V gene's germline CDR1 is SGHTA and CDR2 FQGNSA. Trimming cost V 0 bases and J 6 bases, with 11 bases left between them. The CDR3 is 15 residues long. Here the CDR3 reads CASSLANGRDEKLFF. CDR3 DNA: TGTGCCAGCAGCTTAGCGAACGGGAGGGATGAAAAACTGTTTTTT.

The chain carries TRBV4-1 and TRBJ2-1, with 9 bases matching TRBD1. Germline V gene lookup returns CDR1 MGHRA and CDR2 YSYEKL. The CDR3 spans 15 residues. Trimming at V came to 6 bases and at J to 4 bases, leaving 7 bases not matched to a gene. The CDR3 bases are TGCGCCAGCAGATTGACAGGGGGGGAGTACAATGAGCAGTTCTTC. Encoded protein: CASRLTGGEYNEQFF.

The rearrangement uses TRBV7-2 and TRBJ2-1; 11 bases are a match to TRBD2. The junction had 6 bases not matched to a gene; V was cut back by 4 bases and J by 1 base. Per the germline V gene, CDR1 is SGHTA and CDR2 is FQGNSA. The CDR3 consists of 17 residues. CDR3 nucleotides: TGTGCCAGCAGCTCGACTAGCGGGGCTATTTCCTACAATGAGCAGTTCTTC. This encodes CASSSTSGAISYNEQFF.

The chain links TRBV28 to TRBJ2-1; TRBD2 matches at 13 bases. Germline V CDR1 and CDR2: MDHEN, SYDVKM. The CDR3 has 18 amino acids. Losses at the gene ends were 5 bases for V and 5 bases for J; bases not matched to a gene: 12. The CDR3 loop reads CASSTPGLAGVVNNEQFF. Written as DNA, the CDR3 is TGTGCCAGCAGTACACCCGGACTAGCGGGAGTGGTTAACAATGAGCAGTTCTTC.

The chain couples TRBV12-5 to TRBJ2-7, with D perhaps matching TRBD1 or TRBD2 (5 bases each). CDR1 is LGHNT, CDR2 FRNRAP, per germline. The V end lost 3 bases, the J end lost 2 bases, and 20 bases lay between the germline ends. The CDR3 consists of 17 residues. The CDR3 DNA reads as TGTGCTAGTGGTTTTACTCTCGGGGCGGAAGGACCCTACGAGCAGTACTTC. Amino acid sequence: CASGFTLGAEGPYEQYF. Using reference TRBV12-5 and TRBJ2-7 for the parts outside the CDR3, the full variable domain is DARVTQTPRHKVTEMGQEVTMRCQPILGHNTVFWYRQTMMQGLELLAYFRNRAPLDDSGMPKDRFSAEMPDATLATLKIQPSEPRDSAVYFCASGFTLGAEGPYEQYFGPGTRLTVT.

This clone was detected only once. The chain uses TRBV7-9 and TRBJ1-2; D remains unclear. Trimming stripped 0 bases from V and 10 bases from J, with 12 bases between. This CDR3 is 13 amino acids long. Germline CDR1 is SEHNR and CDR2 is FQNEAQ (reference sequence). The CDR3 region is CASSLAGSKDYTF. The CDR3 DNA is TGTGCCAGCAGCTTAGCGGGCAGCAAAGACTACACCTTC. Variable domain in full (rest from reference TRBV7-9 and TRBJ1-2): DTGVSQNPRHKITKRGQNVTFRCDPISEHNRLYWYRQTLGQGPEFLTYFQNEAQLEKSRLLSDRFSAERPKGSFSTLEIQRTEQGDSAMYLCASSLAGSKDYTFGSGTRLTVV.

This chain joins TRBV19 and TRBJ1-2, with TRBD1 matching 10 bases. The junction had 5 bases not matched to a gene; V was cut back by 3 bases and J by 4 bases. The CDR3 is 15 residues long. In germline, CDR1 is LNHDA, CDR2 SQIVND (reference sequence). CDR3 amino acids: CASSINGDRGYGYTF. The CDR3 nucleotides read TGTGCCAGTAGTATCAATGGGGACAGGGGCTATGGCTACACCTTC.

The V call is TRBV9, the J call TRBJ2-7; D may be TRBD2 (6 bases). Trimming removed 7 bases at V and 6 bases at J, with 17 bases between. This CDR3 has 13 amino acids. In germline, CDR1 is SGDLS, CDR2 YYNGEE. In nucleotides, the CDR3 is TGTGCCAGCTCCGCACTAGCCAGTTCCGAGCAGTACTTC. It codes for CASSALASSEQYF.

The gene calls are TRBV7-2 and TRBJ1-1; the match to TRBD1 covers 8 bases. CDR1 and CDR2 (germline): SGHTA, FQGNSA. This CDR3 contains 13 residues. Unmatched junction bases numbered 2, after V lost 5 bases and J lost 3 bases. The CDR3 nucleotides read TGTGCCAGCAGCCCGGACAGGGACACTGAAGCTTTCTTT. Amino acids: CASSPDRDTEAFF.

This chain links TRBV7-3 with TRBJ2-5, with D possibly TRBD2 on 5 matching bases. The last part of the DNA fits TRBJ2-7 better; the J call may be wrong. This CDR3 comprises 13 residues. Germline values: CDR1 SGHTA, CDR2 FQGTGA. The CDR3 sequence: CASSSVSGYEQYF. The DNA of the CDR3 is TGTGCCAGCAGCTCGGTCTCGGGGTACGAGCAGTACTTC.

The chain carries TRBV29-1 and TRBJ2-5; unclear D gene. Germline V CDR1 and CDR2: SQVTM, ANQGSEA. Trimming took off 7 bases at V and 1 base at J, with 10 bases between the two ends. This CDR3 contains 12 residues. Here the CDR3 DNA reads TGCAGCGCTGTTGGGCTCCAAGAGACCCAGTACTTC. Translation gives CSAVGLQETQYF. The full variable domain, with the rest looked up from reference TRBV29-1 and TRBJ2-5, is SAVISQKPSRDICQRGTSLTIQCQVDSQVTMMFWYRQQPGQSLTLIATANQGSEATYESGFVIDKFPISRPNLTFSTLTVSNMSPEDSSIYLCSAVGLQETQYFGPGTRLLVL.